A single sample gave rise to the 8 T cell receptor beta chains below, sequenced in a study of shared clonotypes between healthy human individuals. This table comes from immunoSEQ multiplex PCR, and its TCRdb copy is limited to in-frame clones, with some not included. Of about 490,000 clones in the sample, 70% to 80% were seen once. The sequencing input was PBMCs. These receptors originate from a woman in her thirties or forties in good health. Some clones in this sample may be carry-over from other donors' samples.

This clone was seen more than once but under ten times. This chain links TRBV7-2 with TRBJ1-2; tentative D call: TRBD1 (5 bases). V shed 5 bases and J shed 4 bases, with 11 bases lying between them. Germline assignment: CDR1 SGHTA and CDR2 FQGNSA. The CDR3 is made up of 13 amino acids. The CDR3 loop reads CASSPGVGYGYTF. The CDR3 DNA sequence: TGTGCCAGCAGCCCGGGGGTGGGCTATGGCTACACCTTC.

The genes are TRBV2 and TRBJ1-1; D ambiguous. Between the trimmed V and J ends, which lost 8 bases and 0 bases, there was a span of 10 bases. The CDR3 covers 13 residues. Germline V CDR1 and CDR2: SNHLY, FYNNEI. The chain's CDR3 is CASLVGMNTEAFF. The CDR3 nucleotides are TGTGCCAGCCTGGTGGGAATGAACACTGAAGCTTTCTTT.

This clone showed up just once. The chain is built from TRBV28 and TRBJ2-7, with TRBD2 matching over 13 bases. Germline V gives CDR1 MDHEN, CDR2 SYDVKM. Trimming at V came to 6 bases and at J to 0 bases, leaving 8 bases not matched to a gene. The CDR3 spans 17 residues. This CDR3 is CASRPGTSGTSSYEQYF. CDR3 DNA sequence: TGTGCCAGCAGACCTGGGACTAGCGGGACTAGCTCCTACGAGCAGTACTTC. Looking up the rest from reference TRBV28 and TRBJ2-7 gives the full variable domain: DVKVTQSSRYLVKRTGEKVFLECVQDMDHENMFWYRQDPGLGLRLIYFSYDVKMKEKGDIPEGYSVSREKKERFSLILESASTNQTSMYLCASRPGTSGTSSYEQYFGPGTRLTVT.

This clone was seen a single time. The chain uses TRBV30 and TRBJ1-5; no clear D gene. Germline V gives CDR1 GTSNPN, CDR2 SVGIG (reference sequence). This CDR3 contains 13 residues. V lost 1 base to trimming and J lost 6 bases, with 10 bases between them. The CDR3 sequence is CAWSARGSQPQHF. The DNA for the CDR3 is TGTGCCTGGAGTGCTCGGGGTAGTCAGCCCCAGCATTTT.

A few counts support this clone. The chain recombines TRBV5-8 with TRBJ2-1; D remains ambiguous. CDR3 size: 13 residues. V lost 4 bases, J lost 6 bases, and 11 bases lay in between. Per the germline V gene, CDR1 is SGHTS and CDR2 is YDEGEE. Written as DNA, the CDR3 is TGTGCCAGCAGCATAAGGAATTCCAATGAGCAGTTCTTC. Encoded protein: CASSIRNSNEQFF.

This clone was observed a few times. CDR3 amino acids: CAIRSDHGGDQPQHF. The CDR3 DNA reads TGTGCCATCAGATCGGATCACGGAGGCGATCAGCCCCAGCATTTT. The chain joins TRBV10-3 to TRBJ1-5, with D unresolved. V dropped 6 bases and J dropped 5 bases, with 17 bases sitting between them. This CDR3 is built from 15 residues. Germline V CDR1 and CDR2: ENHRY, SYGVKD.

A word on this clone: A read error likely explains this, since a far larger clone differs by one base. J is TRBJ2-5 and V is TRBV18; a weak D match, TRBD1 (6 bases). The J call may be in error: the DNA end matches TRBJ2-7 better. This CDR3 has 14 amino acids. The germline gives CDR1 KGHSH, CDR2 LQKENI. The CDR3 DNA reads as TGTGCCAGCCCACCATCCTGGGACACCTACGAGCAGTACTTC. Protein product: CASPPSWDTYEQYF.

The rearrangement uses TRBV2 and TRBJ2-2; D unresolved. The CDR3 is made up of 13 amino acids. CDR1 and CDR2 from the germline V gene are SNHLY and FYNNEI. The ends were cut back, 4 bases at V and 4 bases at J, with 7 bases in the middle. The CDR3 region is CASSVETTGELFF. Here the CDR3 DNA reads TGTGCCAGCAGTGTTGAGACCACCGGGGAGCTGTTTTTT.